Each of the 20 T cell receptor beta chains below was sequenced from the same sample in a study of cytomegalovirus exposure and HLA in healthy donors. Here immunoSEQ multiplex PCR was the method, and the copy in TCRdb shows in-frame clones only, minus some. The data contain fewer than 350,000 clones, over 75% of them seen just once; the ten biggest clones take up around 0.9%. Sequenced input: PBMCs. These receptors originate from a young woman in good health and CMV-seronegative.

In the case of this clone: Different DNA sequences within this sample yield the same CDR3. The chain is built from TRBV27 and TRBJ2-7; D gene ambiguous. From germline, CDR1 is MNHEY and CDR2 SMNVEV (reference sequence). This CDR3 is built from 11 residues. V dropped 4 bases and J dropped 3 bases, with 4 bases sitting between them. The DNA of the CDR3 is TGTGCCAGCAGTTCCGGCTACGAGCAGTACTTC. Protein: CASSSGYEQYF.

DNA for the CDR3: TGTGCCAGCAGCTTCGGGACTTCCTACGAGCAGTACTTC. Its protein product is CASSFGTSYEQYF. V and J are TRBV5-4 and TRBJ2-7, with a weak D call TRBD2 (6 bases). V was cut by 2 bases and J by 1 base, with 7 bases left in between. Germline CDR1 SGHNT, CDR2 YYREEE (reference sequence). This CDR3 spans 13 amino acids.

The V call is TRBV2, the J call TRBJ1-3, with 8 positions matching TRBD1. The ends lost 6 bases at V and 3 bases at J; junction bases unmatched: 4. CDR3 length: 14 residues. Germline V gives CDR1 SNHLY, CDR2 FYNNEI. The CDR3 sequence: CASRTGTGGNTIYF. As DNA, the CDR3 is TGTGCCAGCAGAACCGGGACAGGTGGAAACACCATATATTTT.

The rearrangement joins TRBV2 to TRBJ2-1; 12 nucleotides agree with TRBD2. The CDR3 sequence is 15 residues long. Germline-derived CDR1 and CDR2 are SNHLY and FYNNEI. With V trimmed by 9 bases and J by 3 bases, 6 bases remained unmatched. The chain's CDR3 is CASQTSGSSYNEQFF. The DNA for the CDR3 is TGTGCCAGTCAGACTAGCGGGAGTAGCTACAATGAGCAGTTCTTC.

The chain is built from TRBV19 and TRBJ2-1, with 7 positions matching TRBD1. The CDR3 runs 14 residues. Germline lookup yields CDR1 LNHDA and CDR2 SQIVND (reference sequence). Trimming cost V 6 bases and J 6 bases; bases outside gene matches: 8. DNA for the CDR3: TGTGCCAGTAGCGCAAAGACAGGGAGCAATGAGCAGTTCTTC. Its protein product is CASSAKTGSNEQFF.

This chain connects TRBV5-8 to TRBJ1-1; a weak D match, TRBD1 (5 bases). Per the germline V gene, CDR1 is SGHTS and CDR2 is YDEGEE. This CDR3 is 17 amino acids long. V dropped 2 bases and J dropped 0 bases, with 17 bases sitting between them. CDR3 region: CASSFGGRVTVNTEAFF. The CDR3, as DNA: TGTGCCAGCAGCTTTGGCGGCAGGGTAACGGTGAACACTGAAGCTTTCTTT.

CDR3 region: CASSLVWGEDTEAFF. In DNA form, the CDR3 reads TGCGCCAGCAGCTTGGTATGGGGGGAGGACACTGAAGCTTTCTTT. The V gene is TRBV5-1, the J gene TRBJ1-1; tentatively, D is TRBD1 (5 bases). V dropped 0 bases and J dropped 3 bases, with 12 bases sitting between them. CDR1 and CDR2 from the germline V gene are SGHRS and YFSETQ. The CDR3 spans 15 residues.

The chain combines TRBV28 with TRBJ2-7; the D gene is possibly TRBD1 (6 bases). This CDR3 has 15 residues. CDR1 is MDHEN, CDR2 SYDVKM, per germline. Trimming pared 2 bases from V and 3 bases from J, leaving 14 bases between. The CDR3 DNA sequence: TGTGCCAGCAGTTTAGTCGGCCAGGGGATCTACGAGCAGTACTTC. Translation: CASSLVGQGIYEQYF.

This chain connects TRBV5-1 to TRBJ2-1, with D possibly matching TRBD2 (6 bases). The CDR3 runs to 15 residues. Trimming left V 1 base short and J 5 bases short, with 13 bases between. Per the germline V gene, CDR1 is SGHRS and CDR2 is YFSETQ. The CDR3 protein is CASSLFPGENNEQFF. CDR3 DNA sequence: TGCGCCAGCAGCTTGTTCCCGGGAGAGAACAATGAGCAGTTCTTC.

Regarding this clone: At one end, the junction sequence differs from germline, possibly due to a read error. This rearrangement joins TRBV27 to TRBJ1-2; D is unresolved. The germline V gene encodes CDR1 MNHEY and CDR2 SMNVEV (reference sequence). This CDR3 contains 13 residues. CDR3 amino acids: CASSLSGLYGYTF. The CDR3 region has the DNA TGTGCCAGCAGTCTATCCGGACTTTATGGCTACACCTTC.

CDR3 region: CASSYSTVWSRDEQFF. The DNA for the CDR3 is TGTGCCAGCAGTTACTCGACGGTCTGGAGTCGGGATGAGCAGTTCTTC. V gene TRBV6-6 combines with J gene TRBJ2-1; no firm D call. This CDR3 is 16 amino acids long. Per the germline V gene, CDR1 is MNHNY and CDR2 is SVGAGI (reference sequence). V dropped 0 bases and J dropped 8 bases, with 17 bases sitting between them.

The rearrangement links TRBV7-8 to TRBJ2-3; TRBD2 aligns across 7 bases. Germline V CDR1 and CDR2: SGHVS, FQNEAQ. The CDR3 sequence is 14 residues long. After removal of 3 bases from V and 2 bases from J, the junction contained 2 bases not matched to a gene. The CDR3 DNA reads TGTGCCAGCAGCTTTAGCGGGTACACAGATACGCAGTATTTT. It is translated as CASSFSGYTDTQYF. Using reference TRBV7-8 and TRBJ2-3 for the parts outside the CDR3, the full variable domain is GAGVSQSPRYKVAKRGQDVALRCDPISGHVSLFWYQQALGQGPEFLTYFQNEAQLDKSGLPSDRFFAERPEGSVSTLKIQRTQQEDSAVYLCASSFSGYTDTQYFGPGTRLTVL.

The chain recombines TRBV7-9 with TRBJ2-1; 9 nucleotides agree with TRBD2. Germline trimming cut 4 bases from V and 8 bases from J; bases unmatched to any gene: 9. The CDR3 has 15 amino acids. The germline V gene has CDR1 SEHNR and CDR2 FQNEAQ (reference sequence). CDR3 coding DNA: TGTGCCAGCAGCTGGGGACTAGCATTTGTCGATGAGCAGTTCTTC. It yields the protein CASSWGLAFVDEQFF.

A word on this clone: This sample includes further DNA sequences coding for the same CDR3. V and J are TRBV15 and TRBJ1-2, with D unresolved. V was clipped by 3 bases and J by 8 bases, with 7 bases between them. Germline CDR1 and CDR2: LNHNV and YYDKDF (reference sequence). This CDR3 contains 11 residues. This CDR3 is CATSRGEGYTF. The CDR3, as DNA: TGTGCCACCAGCAGGGGAGAGGGCTACACCTTC.

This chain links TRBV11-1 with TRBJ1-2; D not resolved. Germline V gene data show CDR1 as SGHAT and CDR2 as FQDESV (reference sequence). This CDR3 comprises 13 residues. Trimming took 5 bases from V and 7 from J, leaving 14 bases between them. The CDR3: CASSPLHRGGYTF. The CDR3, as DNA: TGTGCCAGCAGCCCGCTACACCGCGGTGGCTACACCTTC.

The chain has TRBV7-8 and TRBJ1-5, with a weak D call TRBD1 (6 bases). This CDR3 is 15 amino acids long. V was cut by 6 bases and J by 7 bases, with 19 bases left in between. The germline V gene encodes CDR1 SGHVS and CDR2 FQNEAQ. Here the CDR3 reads CASSKRGTTFQPQHF. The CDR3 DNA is TGTGCCAGCAGTAAGAGGGGGACAACCTTCCAGCCCCAGCATTTT.

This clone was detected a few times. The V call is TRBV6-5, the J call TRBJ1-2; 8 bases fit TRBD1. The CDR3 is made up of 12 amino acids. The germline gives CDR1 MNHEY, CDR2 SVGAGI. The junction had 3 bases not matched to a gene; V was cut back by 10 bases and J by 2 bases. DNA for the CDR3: TGTGCCACCACAGGGGGGAACTATGGCTACACCTTC. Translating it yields CATTGGNYGYTF.

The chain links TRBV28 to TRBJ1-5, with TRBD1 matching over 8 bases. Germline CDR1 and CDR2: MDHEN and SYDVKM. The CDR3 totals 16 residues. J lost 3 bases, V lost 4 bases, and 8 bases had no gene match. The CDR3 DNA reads TGTGCCAGCAGTTATACAGGGGGAGGCGTCAATCAGCCCCAGCATTTT. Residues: CASSYTGGGVNQPQHF.

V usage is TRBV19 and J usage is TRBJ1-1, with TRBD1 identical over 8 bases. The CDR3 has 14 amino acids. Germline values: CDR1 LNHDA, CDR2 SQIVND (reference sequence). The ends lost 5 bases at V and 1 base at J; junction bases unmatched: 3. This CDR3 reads CASSWTGRNTEAFF. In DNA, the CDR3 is TGTGCCAGTAGTTGGACAGGGAGGAACACTGAAGCTTTCTTT.

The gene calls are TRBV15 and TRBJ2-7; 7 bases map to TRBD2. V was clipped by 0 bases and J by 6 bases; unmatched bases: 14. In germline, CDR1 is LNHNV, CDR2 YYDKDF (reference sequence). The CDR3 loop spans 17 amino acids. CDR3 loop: CATSRDSGGRTGSEQYF. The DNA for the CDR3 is TGTGCCACCAGCAGAGATTCAGGCGGGAGAACAGGAAGCGAGCAGTACTTC. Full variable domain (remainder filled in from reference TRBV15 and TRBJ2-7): DAMVIQNPRYQVTQFGKPVTLSCSQTLNHNVMYWYQQKSSQAPKLLFHYYDKDFNNEADTPDNFQSRRPNTSFCFLDIRSPGLGDTAMYLCATSRDSGGRTGSEQYFGPGTRLTVT.